Each of the 26 T cell receptor beta chains below was sequenced from the same sample in a study of CD8 T cells in ankylosing spondylitis. TCRdb reanalysed the 5' RACE reads using MiXCR and keeps one entry per CDR3 protein. This repertoire shows 380,000 or so distinct CDR3 sequences, 20% found once; its top ten account for 13%. Input material: blood, either unsorted or a sorted T cell fraction (not recorded which). The receptor source for this set is a male donor with ankylosing spondylitis or in good health (not recorded which).

The CDR3: CASSVGLAQTGELFF. DNA for the CDR3: TGCGCCAGCAGCGTTGGACTAGCCCAAACCGGGGAGCTGTTTTTT. The J gene is TRBJ2-2, the V gene TRBV5-1, with TRBD2 identical over 8 bases. V shed 4 bases, J shed 5 bases, and the junction held 7 bases outside the gene matches. Germline V gene sequence: CDR1 SGHRS, CDR2 YFSETQ. This CDR3 has 15 amino acids.

The chain couples TRBV19 to TRBJ2-3, with 7 positions matching TRBD1. The CDR3 sequence is 13 residues long. V lost 10 bases and J lost 6; bases outside the gene matches: 10. The germline V gene encodes CDR1 LNHDA and CDR2 SQIVND (reference sequence). This chain's CDR3 is CATVDRSKDTQYF. The CDR3 DNA reads as TGTGCCACAGTGGACAGGTCTAAGGATACGCAGTATTTT.

V is TRBV12-3 or TRBV12-4 and J is TRBJ2-1, with TRBD2 identical over 11 bases. The CDR3 length is 16 residues. The V segment lost 6 bases and the J segment 2 bases; nucleotides outside the gene matches: 6. The CDR3: CASRPGTSGTYNEQFF. CDR3 DNA sequence: TGTGCCAGCAGGCCCGGGACTAGCGGAACCTACAATGAGCAGTTCTTC.

The chain employs TRBV5-1 and TRBJ2-3, with D perhaps TRBD1 (7 bases). Per the germline V gene, CDR1 is SGHRS and CDR2 is YFSETQ. The V gene lost 3 bases and the J gene lost 4 bases, with 18 bases spanning the gap. The CDR3 contains 16 residues. The CDR3 DNA reads as TGCGCCAGCAGCTGGGCGGGACAGCAGGTCGCAGATACGCAGTATTTT. It encodes CASSWAGQQVADTQYF. Filled out from reference TRBV5-1 and TRBJ2-3, the complete variable domain reads KAGVTQTPRYLIKTRGQQVTLSCSPISGHRSVSWYQQTPGQGLQFLFEYFSETQRNKGNFPGRFSGRQFSNSRSEMNVSTLELGDSALYLCASSWAGQQVADTQYFGPGTRLTVL.

The chain uses TRBV29-1 and TRBJ1-1; TRBD1 is a possible D gene (6 bases). Germline V gives CDR1 SQVTM, CDR2 ANQGSEA. The CDR3 is 13 residues long. V lost 2 bases, J lost 7 bases, and 14 bases lay in between. CDR3 amino acids: CSVEPRDTLEAFF. CDR3 nucleotide sequence: TGCAGCGTTGAACCCCGGGACACCCTTGAAGCTTTCTTT.

Only a few counts were recorded for this clonotype. The chain has TRBV6-4 and TRBJ2-4; TRBD1 matches at 10 bases. The CDR3 is 15 residues long. The trim removed 5 bases at V and 5 bases at J, leaving 6 bases unmatched. Looked up from germline, CDR1 is MRHNA and CDR2 is SNTAGT. DNA for the CDR3: TGTGCCAGCAGTCCCGGGACAGGGGACCAAAACATTCAGTACTTC. Translation gives CASSPGTGDQNIQYF.

This clonotype was counted between two and nine times. V and J are TRBV5-1 and TRBJ2-3, with TRBD2 matching 9 bases. CDR3 length: 15 residues. The trim removed 7 bases at V and 6 bases at J, leaving 12 bases unmatched. From germline, CDR1 is SGHRS and CDR2 YFSETQ. This CDR3 is CASGLGGGALDTQYF. The CDR3 DNA is TGCGCCAGCGGCCTAGGCGGGGGGGCTTTGGATACGCAGTATTTT.

This clonotype has only a few counts. CDR3 in DNA: TGTGCCAGCAGCCCTTACAGGACAGGGAATGAGCAGTTCTTC. Translating gives CASSPYRTGNEQFF. The chain couples TRBV7-9 to TRBJ2-1, with 8 positions matching TRBD1. This CDR3 has 14 residues. J lost 7 bases, V lost 5 bases, and 7 bases had no gene match. CDR1 and CDR2 (germline): SEHNR, FQNEAQ (reference sequence).

This clonotype was seen a handful of times. The chain combines TRBV20-1 with TRBJ2-2; a possible D gene is TRBD1 (6 bases). The ends were cut back, 2 bases at V and 6 bases at J, with 13 bases in the middle. The germline V gene encodes CDR1 DFQATT and CDR2 SNEGSKA (reference sequence). The CDR3 contains 14 residues. The CDR3, as DNA: TGCAGTGCTAGACCGCCAGGGGTTCCCGGGGAGCTGTTTTTT. Translating it yields CSARPPGVPGELFF.

V and J are TRBV20-1 and TRBJ2-1; 8 positions agree with TRBD2. This CDR3 is built from 15 residues. CDR1 is DFQATT and CDR2 is SNEGSKA in the germline V gene (reference sequence). J was trimmed by 2 bases and V by 3 bases; bases with no gene match: 6. DNA of the CDR3: TGCAGTGCTAGGCCCAGACTAGCGCCCTACAATGAGCAGTTCTTC. As protein: CSARPRLAPYNEQFF.

The chain recombines TRBV11-2 with TRBJ2-5; TRBD2 agrees at 10 bases. Trimming cost V 5 bases and J 4 bases; bases outside gene matches: 16. The CDR3 is made up of 18 amino acids. The germline gives CDR1 SGHAT, CDR2 FQNNGV. The CDR3 sequence: CASSPRPASGGRGETQYF. The DNA for the CDR3 is TGTGCCAGCAGCCCCAGGCCGGCTAGCGGGGGCCGGGGAGAGACCCAGTACTTC.

The CDR3 spells CASSRGEAGGYTF. DNA of the CDR3: TGTGCCAGCAGTAGAGGGGAGGCGGGGGGCTACACCTTC. V gene TRBV27 combines with J gene TRBJ1-2, with D perhaps matching TRBD1 (5 bases). The CDR3 is made up of 13 amino acids. CDR1 MNHEY and CDR2 SMNVEV come from the germline V gene (reference sequence). V lost 5 bases and J lost 8, with 15 bases in between.

J is TRBJ2-7 and V is TRBV5-1; the match to TRBD1 covers 11 bases. The germline V gene has CDR1 SGHRS and CDR2 YFSETQ. V was clipped by 2 bases and J by 0 bases; unmatched bases: 7. The CDR3 extends over 17 amino acids. CDR3 nucleotide sequence: TGCGCCAGCAGCTTCGATCTAGGGACAGGGGGCTCCTACGAGCAGTACTTC. Its protein product is CASSFDLGTGGSYEQYF.

The V and J genes are TRBV2 and TRBJ2-2; D remains unclear. Trimming cost V 7 bases and J 0 bases, with 9 bases left between them. The length of the CDR3 is 14 residues. Germline V gives CDR1 SNHLY, CDR2 FYNNEI. CDR3 sequence: CASNGGTNTGELFF. The CDR3, as DNA: TGTGCCAGCAACGGCGGCACGAACACCGGGGAGCTGTTTTTT.

The chain employs TRBV13 and TRBJ2-2; TRBD1 or TRBD2 may be the D gene (5 bases each). The CDR3 has 15 residues. Deletions cut 0 bases from V and 6 bases from J, with 11 bases between. Per the germline V gene, CDR1 is PRHDT and CDR2 is FYEKMQ (reference sequence). The CDR3 nucleotides are TGTGCCAGCAGCTTAGGCTTGGGGGAATCCGGGGAGCTGTTTTTT. This codes for CASSLGLGESGELFF.

At least ten counts were recorded for this clonotype. V is TRBV29-1 and J is TRBJ2-1, with D maybe TRBD1 (5 bases). CDR3 length equals 13 residues. Between the trimmed V and J ends, which lost 3 bases and 8 bases, there was a span of 14 bases. CDR1 SQVTM and CDR2 ANQGSEA come from the germline V gene. As DNA, the CDR3 is TGCAGCGTTGAGGACAATCCGGGCTATGAGCAGTTCTTC. Translating gives CSVEDNPGYEQFF.

V usage is TRBV12-3 or TRBV12-4 and J usage is TRBJ2-7; D remains unclear. This CDR3 is 16 amino acids long. V was pared by 4 bases and J by 0 bases, with 16 bases between. The CDR3 DNA follows: TGTGCCAGCAGTTACTATACAGCCTGGACCTCCTACGAGCAGTACTTC. This sequence encodes CASSYYTAWTSYEQYF.

V and J are TRBV11-2 and TRBJ2-3, with 10 positions matching TRBD2. The CDR3 length is 17 residues. Germline assignment: CDR1 SGHAT and CDR2 FQNNGV. The V and J ends lost 7 bases and 0 bases, in that order; junction bases with no gene match: 10. The CDR3 sequence: CASIVLAGAPSTDTQYF. The DNA for the CDR3 is TGTGCCAGCATCGTCCTAGCGGGGGCACCTAGCACAGATACGCAGTATTTT. Variable domain in full (rest from reference TRBV11-2 and TRBJ2-3): EAGVAQSPRYKIIEKRQSVAFWCNPISGHATLYWYQQILGQGPKLLIQFQNNGVVDDSQLPKDRFSAERLKGVDSTLKIQPAKLEDSAVYLCASIVLAGAPSTDTQYFGPGTRLTVL.

The chain joins TRBV6-1 to TRBJ2-1, with 10 bases lining up with TRBD1. The CDR3 totals 15 residues. Germline V lookup: CDR1 MNHNS, CDR2 SASEGT. J lost 8 bases, V lost 6 bases, and 10 bases had no gene match. The CDR3 bases are TGTGCCAGCAGCCCCCGGGGGACAGGGGTTTATGAGCAGTTCTTC. As protein: CASSPRGTGVYEQFF.

In DNA form, the CDR3 reads TGTGCCAGCAGTGACCCAAGGGGTTTCGGGGAGCTGTTTTTT. It specifies CASSDPRGFGELFF. V usage is TRBV25-1 and J usage is TRBJ2-2; tentative D call: TRBD1 (5 bases). Trimming took 3 bases from V and 7 from J, leaving 12 bases between them. Germline V gives CDR1 MGHDK, CDR2 SYGVNS. CDR3 length equals 14 residues.

The rearrangement links TRBV28 to TRBJ2-3, with D perhaps TRBD1 (8 bases). The CDR3 has 15 amino acids. Germline V gene sequence: CDR1 MDHEN, CDR2 SYDVKM. Trimming took off 6 bases at V and 3 bases at J, with 16 bases between the two ends. CDR3: CASRQGGEVTDTQYF. The CDR3 region has the DNA TGTGCCAGCAGACAGGGGGGGGAGGTTACAGATACGCAGTATTTT.

The chain couples TRBV7-8 to TRBJ2-7; maybe TRBD1 (6 bases). The CDR3 length is 15 residues. The V end was cut by 5 bases, the J end by 2 bases, with 16 bases between. Per germline, CDR1 SGHVS and CDR2 FQNEAQ. The CDR3 region is CASSPHGGLTYEQYF. The DNA of the CDR3 is TGTGCCAGCAGCCCCCATGGGGGCCTAACCTACGAGCAGTACTTC.

This clonotype has only a few counts. CDR3 loop: CASSLTTGIHTDTQYF. CDR3 nucleotides: TGTGCCAGCAGCTTAACAACAGGGATCCACACAGATACGCAGTATTTT. The V call is TRBV11-3, the J call TRBJ2-3; TRBD1 is a possible D gene (6 bases). This CDR3 region has 16 residues. Germline V lookup: CDR1 SGHNT, CDR2 YENEEA. The germline V and J ends were trimmed by 2 bases and 2 bases, with 14 bases remaining between them.

This clonotype has only a few counts. The V call is TRBV4-1, the J call TRBJ1-1; 8 nucleotides match TRBD1. CDR1 and CDR2 (germline): MGHRA, YSYEKL. This CDR3 is 17 amino acids long. Losses at the gene ends were 0 bases for V and 1 base for J; bases not matched to a gene: 7. As DNA, the CDR3 is TGCGCCAGCAGCCAAGACCCGCAGGGGGCAGGGAACACTGAAGCTTTCTTT. This gives the protein CASSQDPQGAGNTEAFF.

This clonotype turned up a few times. The chain couples TRBV28 to TRBJ2-3; D perhaps matches TRBD1 (6 bases). Per germline, CDR1 MDHEN and CDR2 SYDVKM. The V gene lost 5 bases and the J gene lost 6 bases, with 15 bases spanning the gap. The CDR3 spans 14 residues. DNA for the CDR3: TGTGCCAGCAGTCTGGGACCGAGGGGGGATACGCAGTATTTT. Residues: CASSLGPRGDTQYF.

This clonotype was seen only a few times. The V call is TRBV7-8, the J call TRBJ2-1, with TRBD1 identical over 8 bases. The V gene's germline CDR1 is SGHVS and CDR2 FQNEAQ. J was trimmed by 1 base and V by 5 bases; bases with no gene match: 4. The CDR3 extends over 15 amino acids. The CDR3 bases are TGTGCCAGCAGCACGGACAGGGAATCCTACAATGAGCAGTTCTTC. Residues: CASSTDRESYNEQFF.